This entry describes one TCR beta chain. This clone was recorded only once. Its antigen target is currently unknown. Per-base quality was not reported, and no clone a single base away is much larger than it. V and J are truncated by 3 bases and 4 bases respectively, leaving an intervening sequence of 15 bases. Reading the germline V gene (reference sequence) gives CDR1 SEHNR and CDR2 FQNEAQ. The CDR3, cysteine through phenylalanine, is 15 amino acids long. The only DNA kept is the CDR3, 45 bases in frame from the first base. The collaborating institutions used their own protocols to collect whole blood in K2EDTA tubes. For TCRbeta analysis, collaborators shipped samples as frozen whole blood, isolated PBMCs, or DNA extracted from either of those sample types. TCRbeta CDR3 regions were amplified from genomic DNA using the immunoSEQ Assay, a bias-controlled multiplex PCR. In the source study's methods: Within the assay, amplification of reference gene primers was used to estimate how many nucleated cells each sample contained. To quantify the absolute abundance of each unique TCRbeta CDR3 rearrangement, sequence reads were collapsed and filtered. For each sample, productive Simpson clonality was calculated as the square root of Simpson's diversity index across productive rearrangements. Not all clones reach the TCRdb copy of this immuneACCESS table, which keeps in-frame sequences only. Checked studies attribute under half of the gap to unresolved V genes and leave the rest unexplained. The V and J calls and the clone size are those of that table, but D and trimming were determined from the DNA. The sample data list some 200,000 clones, and roughly 86% of these were observed just once. The top ten clones comprise 12% of the sample.

The sample comes from a study of blood T cell repertoires in COVID-19 (TCRdb year 2020). Context from the whole study: Samples from collaborators originated in the United States, Italy and Spain and spanned both the acute and convalescent phases of COVID-19. A de-identified subject ID, COVID-19 status, age in years and sex were almost always included in the sample metadata. Where available, HLA class I and class II types were taken from metadata supplied by the sample provider and were not determined by assay-based typing. A freely available public database, intended as a resource for researchers studying the immune response to SARS-CoV-2, is where the repertoires were released. The material from the prospective study consisted of cDNA or gDNA derived from T cells, B-cell-depleted T cells, or PBMCs. The dataset comprised deeply sampled blood TCRbeta repertoires from subjects exposed to, actively infected with, or recovered from COVID-19. Samples came from the ongoing ImmuneRACE study (first 160 participants) plus 1,254 subjects from 6 global collaborators.

Overall study outcomes, separate from this receptor: The quantity of clinical and demographic metadata differed by source and by participant and was supplied without curation.

Sequencing input: peripheral blood. The sequence was obtained from a middle-aged woman with acute or convalescent COVID-19. Recombination connected TRBV7-9 to TRBJ2-5; the D segment could be TRBD1, given 5 matching bases. Read as DNA, the sequence is TGTGCCAGCAGCTTCACAGGTGCGAGAGGAGAGACCCAGTACTTC. This encodes CASSFTGARGETQYF.